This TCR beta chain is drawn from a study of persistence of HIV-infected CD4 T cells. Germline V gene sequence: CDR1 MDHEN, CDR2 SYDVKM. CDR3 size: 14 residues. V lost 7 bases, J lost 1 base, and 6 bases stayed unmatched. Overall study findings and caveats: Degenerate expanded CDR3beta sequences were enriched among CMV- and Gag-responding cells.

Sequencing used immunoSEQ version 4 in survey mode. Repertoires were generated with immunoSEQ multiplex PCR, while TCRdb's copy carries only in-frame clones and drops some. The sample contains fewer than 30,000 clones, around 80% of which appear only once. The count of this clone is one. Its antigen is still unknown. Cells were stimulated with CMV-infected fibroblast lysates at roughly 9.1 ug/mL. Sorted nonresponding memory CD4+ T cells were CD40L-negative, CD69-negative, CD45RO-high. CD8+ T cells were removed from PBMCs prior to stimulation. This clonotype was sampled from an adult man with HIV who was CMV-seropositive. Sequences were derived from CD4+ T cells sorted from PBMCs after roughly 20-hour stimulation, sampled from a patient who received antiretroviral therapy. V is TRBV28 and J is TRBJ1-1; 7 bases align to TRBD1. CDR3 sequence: CASINSGGNTEAFF. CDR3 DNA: TGTGCCAGCATCAATTCAGGGGGGAACACTGAAGCTTTCTTT.